This entry describes one T cell receptor (beta chain). Its target is unknown. The method was immunoSEQ multiplex PCR; TCRdb's version includes in-frame clones alone and lacks a portion of them. The data hold approximately 50,000 clones, with just over 85% observed a single time. This entry comes from a study of cytomegalovirus exposure and HLA in healthy donors. At the level of the study: The approximately 130 validation repertoires matched the approximately 670 first-cohort repertoires in platform, a later analysis reported.

Study-level points and caveats: Associated with cytomegalovirus, according to the listing, were 150 to 200 TCR beta chains. Reports described diagnosis of cytomegalovirus status by the classifier as highly specific and sensitive.

V lost 2 bases and J lost 1, with 6 bases in between. The V gene's germline CDR1 is SGHRS and CDR2 YFSETQ. The CDR3 sequence is 13 residues long. The chain joins TRBV5-1 to TRBJ1-2; possibly TRBD1 for D (5 bases). The sequencing sample was made of PBMCs. The TCR sequence derives from a woman in her twenties or thirties in good health and CMV-seronegative. This CDR3 reads CASSFRDNYGYTF. In DNA form, the CDR3 reads TGCGCCAGCAGCTTCAGGGATAACTATGGCTACACCTTC.